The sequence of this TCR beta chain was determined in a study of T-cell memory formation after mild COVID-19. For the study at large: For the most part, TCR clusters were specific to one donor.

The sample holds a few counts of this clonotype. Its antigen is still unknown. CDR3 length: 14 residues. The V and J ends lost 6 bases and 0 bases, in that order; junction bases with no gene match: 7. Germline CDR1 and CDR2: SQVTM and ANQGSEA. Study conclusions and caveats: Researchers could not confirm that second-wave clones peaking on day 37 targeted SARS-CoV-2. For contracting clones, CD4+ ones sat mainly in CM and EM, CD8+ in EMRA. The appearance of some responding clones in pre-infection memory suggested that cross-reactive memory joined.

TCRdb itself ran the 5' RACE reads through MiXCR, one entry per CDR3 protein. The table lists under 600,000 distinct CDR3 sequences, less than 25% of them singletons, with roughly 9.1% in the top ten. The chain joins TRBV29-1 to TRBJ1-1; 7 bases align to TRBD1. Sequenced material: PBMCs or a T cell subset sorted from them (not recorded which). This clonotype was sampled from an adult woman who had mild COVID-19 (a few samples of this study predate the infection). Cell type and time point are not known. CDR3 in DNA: TGCAGCGTCTCAGGGGGTTTCATGAACACTGAAGCTTTCTTT. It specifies CSVSGGFMNTEAFF. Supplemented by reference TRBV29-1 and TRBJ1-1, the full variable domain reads SAVISQKPSRDICQRGTSLTIQCQVDSQVTMMFWYRQQPGQSLTLIATANQGSEATYESGFVIDKFPISRPNLTFSTLTVSNMSPEDSSIYLCSVSGGFMNTEAFFGQGTRLTVV.